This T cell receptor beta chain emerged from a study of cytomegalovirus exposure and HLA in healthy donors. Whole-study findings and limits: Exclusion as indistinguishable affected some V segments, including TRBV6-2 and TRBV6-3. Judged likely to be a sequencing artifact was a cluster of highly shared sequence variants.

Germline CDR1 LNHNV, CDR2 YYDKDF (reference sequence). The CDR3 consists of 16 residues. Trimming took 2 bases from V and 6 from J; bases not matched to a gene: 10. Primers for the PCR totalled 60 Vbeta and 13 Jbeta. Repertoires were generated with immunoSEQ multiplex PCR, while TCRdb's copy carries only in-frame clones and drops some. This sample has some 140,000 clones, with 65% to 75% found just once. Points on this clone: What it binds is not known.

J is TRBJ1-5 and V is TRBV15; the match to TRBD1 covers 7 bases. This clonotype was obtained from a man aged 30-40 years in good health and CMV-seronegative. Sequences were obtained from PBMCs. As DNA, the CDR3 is TGTGCCACCAGCAGACAGGTTACAGGGGCAGGTCAGCCCCAGCATTTT. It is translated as CATSRQVTGAGQPQHF.